This entry lists 32 T cell receptor beta chains sequenced from one sample in a study of CD8 T cells in ankylosing spondylitis. Via MiXCR, TCRdb re-called the 5' RACE reads, giving one row per CDR3 protein. The table has about 160,000 distinct CDR3 sequences, around a tenth seen once; the top ten hold more than 12%. The sequenced sample consisted of blood, either unsorted or a sorted T cell fraction (not recorded which). The source of these receptors is a female donor with ankylosing spondylitis or in good health (not recorded which).

The gene calls are TRBV4-3 and TRBJ2-3; no clear D. CDR1 is LGHNA, CDR2 YSLEER, per germline. V dropped 0 bases and J dropped 2 bases, with 9 bases sitting between them. The CDR3 loop spans 15 amino acids. The CDR3: CASSQDRGNTDTQYF. In DNA form, the CDR3 reads TGCGCCAGCAGCCAAGACCGCGGTAACACAGATACGCAGTATTTT.

Many counts were recorded for this clonotype. The gene calls are TRBV29-1 and TRBJ1-1; D is undetermined. The CDR3 runs 11 residues. CDR1 is SQVTM and CDR2 is ANQGSEA in the germline V gene. V was cut by 7 bases and J by 0 bases, with 6 bases left in between. The CDR3 spells CSAELNTEAFF. CDR3 in DNA: TGCAGCGCCGAGTTGAACACTGAAGCTTTCTTT.

The chain joins TRBV28 to TRBJ1-6; D gene unclear. Germline-derived CDR1 and CDR2 are MDHEN and SYDVKM. CDR3 length: 14 residues. V gave up 6 bases and J gave up 5 bases, with 11 bases separating them. The CDR3 DNA reads TGTGCCAGCAGACGGACGGAGGATAATTCACCCCTCCACTTT. It translates to CASRRTEDNSPLHF.

The chain couples TRBV6-2 or TRBV6-3 to TRBJ1-5; weak D call: TRBD1 (5 bases). Germline assignment: CDR1 MNHEY and CDR2 SVGEGT. The CDR3 extends over 15 amino acids. V lost 8 bases and J lost 0, with 14 bases in between. The CDR3 DNA reads as TGTGCCAGCGGTGAGGGGCCCCGTAGCAATCAGCCCCAGCATTTT. Translation gives CASGEGPRSNQPQHF.

In this sample, this clonotype turned up a few times. V and J are TRBV24-1 and TRBJ2-1; 11 bases are a match to TRBD2. The V gene end was trimmed by 4 bases and the J gene end by 2 bases; junction bases not matched to a gene: 12. This CDR3 is built from 19 residues. Germline V gives CDR1 KGHDR, CDR2 SFDVKD. CDR3 DNA sequence: TGTGCCACCAGTGACACTCGGACTAGCGGGCCGTCGGCCTACAATGAGCAGTTCTTC. It encodes CATSDTRTSGPSAYNEQFF.

This rearrangement joins TRBV15 to TRBJ2-1, with 12 positions matching TRBD2. Germline V gene data show CDR1 as LNHNV and CDR2 as YYDKDF (reference sequence). The CDR3 is 17 residues long. Losses at the gene ends were 5 bases for V and 4 bases for J; bases not matched to a gene: 9. CDR3 DNA sequence: TGTGCCACCAGCGGGGCCGGGACTAGCGGGTCTTACAATGAGCAGTTCTTC. It is translated as CATSGAGTSGSYNEQFF.

This clonotype was observed many times. The rearrangement uses TRBV6-5 and TRBJ1-5; D may be TRBD1 (5 bases). The CDR3 covers 14 residues. CDR1 is MNHEY, CDR2 SVGAGI, per germline. Trimming shortened V by 2 bases and J by 1 base, and 6 bases separated the two germline ends. Here the CDR3 reads CASSYGGSNQPQHF. CDR3 sequence (DNA): TGTGCCAGCAGTTACGGGGGGAGCAATCAGCCCCAGCATTTT.

The gene calls are TRBV15 and TRBJ1-2; D uncertain. CDR3 length: 14 amino acids. The germline gives CDR1 LNHNV, CDR2 YYDKDF (reference sequence). V lost 5 bases, J lost 6 bases, and 16 bases lay in between. In nucleotides, the CDR3 is TGTGCCACCAGCGAAACAGATATTTATAATGGCTACACCTTC. Protein sequence: CATSETDIYNGYTF.

Many counts were recorded for this clonotype. The J gene is TRBJ1-1, the V gene TRBV12-3 or TRBV12-4; D is unclear. This CDR3 is built from 13 residues. V lost 5 bases, J lost 1 base, and 8 bases lay in between. The CDR3 DNA follows: TGTGCCAGCAGTCAAATAGGGAACACTGAAGCTTTCTTT. Its protein is CASSQIGNTEAFF.

The genes are TRBV20-1 and TRBJ2-7; D is undetermined. CDR3 length: 10 residues. Looked up from germline, CDR1 is DFQATT and CDR2 is SNEGSKA (reference sequence). V shed 3 bases and J shed 7 bases, with 7 bases lying between them. The CDR3 sequence is CSARSGEQYF. CDR3 DNA: TGCAGTGCTAGGAGTGGGGAGCAGTACTTC.

The rearrangement uses TRBV27 and TRBJ1-1; TRBD1 matches 7 bases. V gave up 1 base and J gave up 3 bases; unmatched junction bases: 5. The CDR3 runs 15 residues. Germline lookup yields CDR1 MNHEY and CDR2 SMNVEV (reference sequence). The CDR3 DNA is TGTGCCAGCAGTTTATACAGGGGAGGGTACACTGAAGCTTTCTTT. Amino acids: CASSLYRGGYTEAFF.

This clonotype was recorded a few times. The chain has TRBV4-2 and TRBJ2-1; TRBD2 matches 14 bases. Germline-derived CDR1 and CDR2 are LGHNA and YNFKEQ. The CDR3 totals 17 residues. The trim removed 3 bases at V and 8 bases at J, leaving 9 bases unmatched. The CDR3 loop reads CASSHPGGLAGVHEQFF. The CDR3 DNA sequence: TGTGCCAGCAGCCACCCCGGGGGACTAGCGGGAGTGCATGAGCAGTTCTTC.

There are a few counts of this clonotype. The rearrangement uses TRBV20-1 and TRBJ2-2; 12 bases are a match to TRBD2. The CDR3 has 17 residues. CDR1 is DFQATT, CDR2 SNEGSKA, per germline (reference sequence). J was trimmed by 3 bases and V by 4 bases; bases with no gene match: 9. The CDR3 sequence is CSATDPSGRAHTGELFF. For the CDR3, the DNA is TGCAGTGCTACCGATCCTAGCGGGAGGGCCCACACCGGGGAGCTGTTTTTT.

This clonotype was seen only a few times. The V call is TRBV11-2, the J call TRBJ2-1; TRBD2 aligns across 8 bases. Trimming took 5 bases from V and 8 from J; bases not matched to a gene: 17. This CDR3 has 17 residues. CDR1 SGHAT and CDR2 FQNNGV come from the germline V gene. The chain's CDR3 is CASSDLQREWGVDEQFF. The CDR3 bases are TGTGCCAGCAGCGACCTCCAGCGGGAGTGGGGTGTGGATGAGCAGTTCTTC.

This clonotype was recorded many times. The V gene is TRBV29-1, the J gene TRBJ2-7, with 11 bases identical to TRBD2. The CDR3 runs 14 residues. The J segment lost 6 bases and the V segment lost 7 bases, leaving 11 bases of the junction unmatched. In germline, CDR1 is SQVTM, CDR2 ANQGSEA. DNA for the CDR3: TGCAGCGGCCAAGGCGGAGGGACTAGCGGCGAGCAGTACTTC. Translation: CSGQGGGTSGEQYF.

V and J are TRBV9 and TRBJ2-1, with D unclear. CDR3 length: 17 amino acids. Germline values: CDR1 SGDLS, CDR2 YYNGEE. Trimming shortened V by 1 base and J by 1 base, and 15 bases separated the two germline ends. The CDR3 region is CASSVIARPGSYNEQFF. The CDR3 DNA reads TGTGCCAGCAGCGTAATTGCCCGGCCAGGTTCCTACAATGAGCAGTTCTTC. The whole variable domain, remainder taken from reference TRBV9 and TRBJ2-1, is DSGVTQTPKHLITATGQRVTLRCSPRSGDLSVYWYQQSLDQGLQFLIQYYNGEERAKGNILERFSAQQFPDLHSELNLSSLELGDSALYFCASSVIARPGSYNEQFFGPGTRLTVL.

The chain carries TRBV3-1 and TRBJ2-2, with 7 bases that match TRBD1. This CDR3 contains 17 residues. Germline-derived CDR1 and CDR2 are LGHDT and YNNKEL (reference sequence). V trimming: 0 bases; J trimming: 7 bases; junction bases outside the gene matches: 11. The CDR3 nucleotides are TGTGCCAGCAGCCAAGATGGGGGCAACAGGGGTATCGGGGAGCTGTTTTTT. It specifies CASSQDGGNRGIGELFF.

This clonotype has at least ten counts. This rearrangement joins TRBV29-1 to TRBJ1-1, with 7 nucleotides matching TRBD1. The CDR3 sequence is 16 residues long. CDR1 and CDR2 (germline): SQVTM, ANQGSEA. V gave up 3 bases and J gave up 2 bases; unmatched junction bases: 12. CDR3 bases: TGCAGCGTTGACCTAAACGACAGGGCGTATAACACTGAAGCTTTCTTT. Its translation: CSVDLNDRAYNTEAFF.

This chain joins TRBV7-2 and TRBJ2-1; D remains ambiguous. With 5 bases removed from V and 8 bases from J, the gap between germline ends came to 10 bases. CDR3 length equals 12 residues. The germline V gene has CDR1 SGHTA and CDR2 FQGNSA. The CDR3 loop is CASSASMDEQFF. The CDR3, as DNA: TGTGCCAGCAGCGCCTCTATGGATGAGCAGTTCTTC.

The gene calls are TRBV7-9 and TRBJ1-3, with 9 bases matching TRBD1. The CDR3 sequence is 15 residues long. CDR1 and CDR2 from the germline V gene are SEHNR and FQNEAQ (reference sequence). V was pared by 5 bases and J by 4 bases, with 6 bases of the junction left unmatched. The CDR3 sequence is CASSQQGASGNTIYF. The CDR3 region has the DNA TGTGCCAGCAGCCAACAGGGGGCATCGGGAAACACCATATATTTT.

The V and J genes are TRBV4-3 and TRBJ1-2, with 9 nucleotides matching TRBD1. V lost 0 bases to trimming and J lost 7 bases; unmatched junction nucleotides: 6. The CDR3 has 15 residues. Germline V lookup: CDR1 LGHNA, CDR2 YSLEER. The DNA of the CDR3 is TGCGCCAGCAGCCAAGAGGGACAGGGAAGGTTTGGCTACACCTTC. Its translation is CASSQEGQGRFGYTF.

The genes are TRBV11-1 and TRBJ2-7, with D perhaps TRBD2 (5 bases). Germline assignment: CDR1 SGHAT and CDR2 FQDESV (reference sequence). This CDR3 comprises 15 residues. V lost 5 bases and J 0 bases, leaving 14 bases between the germline ends. In DNA, the CDR3 is TGTGCCAGCAGCCGAGAGGGCGGAACCTCCTACGAGCAGTACTTC. Encoded protein: CASSREGGTSYEQYF.

The rearrangement links TRBV5-1 to TRBJ2-3; TRBD2 aligns across 7 bases. With V trimmed by 0 bases and J by 1 base, 5 bases remained unmatched. Germline loops: CDR1 SGHRS, CDR2 YFSETQ. The CDR3 totals 16 residues. The CDR3 region has the DNA TGCGCCAGCAGCTTGGTTGCGGGAGCTGGCACAGATACGCAGTATTTT. Protein: CASSLVAGAGTDTQYF.

J is TRBJ2-1 and V is TRBV29-1; D possibly corresponds to TRBD2 (6 bases). V lost 6 bases, J lost 6 bases, and 12 bases lay in between. This CDR3 spans 12 amino acids. In germline, CDR1 is SQVTM, CDR2 ANQGSEA. The CDR3 region is CSVEGGINEQFF. For the CDR3, the DNA is TGCAGCGTGGAGGGAGGAATCAATGAGCAGTTCTTC.

The gene calls are TRBV4-3 and TRBJ2-1, with 8 bases lining up with TRBD2. The CDR3 is 15 amino acids. Germline CDR1 and CDR2: LGHNA and YSLEER. V shed 4 bases, J shed 6 bases, and the junction held 8 bases outside the gene matches. CDR3 in DNA: TGCGCCAGCAGCCCAAGCGGGAGAGGGGCCAATGAGCAGTTCTTC. The encoded protein is CASSPSGRGANEQFF.

The chain couples TRBV20-1 to TRBJ1-5, with D uncertain. The CDR3 is 15 amino acids. Deletions cut 3 bases from V and 1 base from J, with 13 bases between. Germline V gene data show CDR1 as DFQATT and CDR2 as SNEGSKA (reference sequence). CDR3 region: CSASKSSASNQPQHF. CDR3 nucleotide sequence: TGCAGTGCTAGTAAGTCCTCTGCCAGCAATCAGCCCCAGCATTTT.

The rearrangement uses TRBV20-1 and TRBJ1-1; D is uncertain. The CDR3 contains 12 residues. CDR1 and CDR2 from the germline V gene are DFQATT and SNEGSKA (reference sequence). Trimming took 8 bases from V and 8 from J, leaving 18 bases between them. CDR3 DNA sequence: TGCAGTCCCAATCGAGGAAGTGGGGAAGCTTTCTTT. This sequence encodes CSPNRGSGEAFF.

In its sample, this clonotype was seen a few times. This chain links TRBV27 with TRBJ2-2; D possibly matches TRBD1 or TRBD2 (6 bases each). Germline lookup yields CDR1 MNHEY and CDR2 SMNVEV (reference sequence). Trimming stripped 3 bases from V and 7 bases from J, with 18 bases between. This CDR3 has 16 residues. This chain's CDR3 is CASSFGVWGRDGELFF. In nucleotides, the CDR3 is TGTGCCAGCAGTTTTGGGGTCTGGGGGCGGGACGGGGAGCTGTTTTTT.

This clonotype was recorded at least ten times. This chain uses TRBV7-9 with TRBJ1-1; no reliable D call. The V and J ends lost 8 bases and 6 bases respectively, with 16 bases between them. This CDR3 is built from 13 residues. CDR1 is SEHNR, CDR2 FQNEAQ, per germline (reference sequence). The CDR3 sequence is CASLTGSNAEAFF. As DNA, the CDR3 is TGTGCCAGCCTAACGGGTAGCAACGCTGAAGCTTTCTTT.

Worth noting for this clonotype: This CDR3 is missing its conserved last phenylalanine or tryptophan, likely due to a read error. The chain combines TRBV7-3 with TRBJ2-1; TRBD2 matches at 11 bases. The V gene's germline CDR1 is SGHTA and CDR2 FQGTGA. This CDR3 region has 15 residues. The ends lost 1 base at V and 7 bases at J; junction bases unmatched: 3. CDR3 loop: CASSLIAGGFNEQFL. In DNA, the CDR3 is TGTGCCAGCAGCTTAATAGCGGGAGGGTTTAATGAGCAGTTCTTA.

In this sample, this clonotype turned up many times. The V gene is TRBV3-1, the J gene TRBJ2-2; D is possibly TRBD2 (5 bases). From germline, CDR1 is LGHDT and CDR2 YNNKEL (reference sequence). V was clipped by 0 bases and J by 11 bases, with 16 bases between them. CDR3 length: 15 amino acids. CDR3 amino acids: CASSQEATGSRELFF. The DNA of the CDR3 is TGTGCCAGCAGCCAAGAGGCAACGGGATCGAGAGAGCTGTTTTTT.

This sequence joins TRBV4-3 and TRBJ2-2; the D is unclear. The germline V gene has CDR1 LGHNA and CDR2 YSLEER. Trimming left V 1 base short and J 5 bases short, with 8 bases between. The CDR3 is made up of 14 amino acids. Here the CDR3 reads CASSQAERTGELFF. Here the CDR3 DNA reads TGCGCCAGCAGCCAAGCGGAGAGGACCGGGGAGCTGTTTTTT.